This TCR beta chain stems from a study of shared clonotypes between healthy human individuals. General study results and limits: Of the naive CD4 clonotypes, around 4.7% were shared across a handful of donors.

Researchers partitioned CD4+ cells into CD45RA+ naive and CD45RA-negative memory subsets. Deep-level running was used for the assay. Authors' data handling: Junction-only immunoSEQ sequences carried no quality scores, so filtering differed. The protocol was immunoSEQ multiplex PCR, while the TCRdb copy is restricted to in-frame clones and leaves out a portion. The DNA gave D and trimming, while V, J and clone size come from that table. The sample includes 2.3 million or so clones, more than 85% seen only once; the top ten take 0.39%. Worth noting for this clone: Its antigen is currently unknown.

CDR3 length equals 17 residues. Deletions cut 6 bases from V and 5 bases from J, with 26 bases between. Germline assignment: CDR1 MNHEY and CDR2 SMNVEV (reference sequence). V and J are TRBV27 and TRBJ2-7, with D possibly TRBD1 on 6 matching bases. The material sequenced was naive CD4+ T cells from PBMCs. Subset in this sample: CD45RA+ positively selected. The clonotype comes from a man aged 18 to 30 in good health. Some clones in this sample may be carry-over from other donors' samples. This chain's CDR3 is CASSPPPTGFRVDEQYF. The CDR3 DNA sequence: TGTGCCAGCAGCCCACCACCCACAGGGTTTCGAGTGGACGAGCAGTACTTC.